The rows below give T cell receptor beta chains drawn from one sample of a study of early T cells in non-severe SARS-CoV-2 infection. TCRdb recomputed calls from the 5' RACE reads with MiXCR, one row per CDR3 protein. This sample has tens of thousands of distinct CDR3 sequences, with under 7% found just once. Sequences were derived from whole blood, sampled at baseline. The receptors here all came from an adult who was a healthcare worker with PCR-confirmed SARS-CoV-2 infection or an uninfected control (not recorded which). CDR3s include the opening cysteine and the closing phenylalanine or tryptophan. Each record gives: clone size, V gene, J gene, CDR3 length, D gene, CDR3 DNA, CDR3 protein. The D gene is left open where the match is weak. For some rows the clone size is stated as once, few or many, or as a class when expanded; others skip it.

size: few; V: TRBV11-3; J: TRBJ2-1; length: 12; D: NA; DNA: TGTGCCAGCAGCTCCCCCGGGAATGAGCAGTTCTTC; CDR3: CASSSPGNEQFF
size: many; V: TRBV10-2; J: TRBJ1-1; length: 15; D: TRBD1; DNA: TGCGCCAGCAGTGAATTCAGGGACAGGGGCACTGAAGCTTTCTTT; CDR3: CASSEFRDRGTEAFF
size: NA; V: TRBV4-2; J: TRBJ1-6; length: 15; D: NA; DNA: TGTGCCAGCAGCCACTCAGGTCAGGATAATTCACCCCTCCACTTT; CDR3: CASSHSGQDNSPLHF
size: few; V: TRBV5-5; J: TRBJ2-7; length: 15; D: TRBD1; DNA: TGTGCCAGCAGCGAGGCCGGGACAGGGGCGTACGAGCAGTACTTC; CDR3: CASSEAGTGAYEQYF
size: few; V: TRBV3-1; J: TRBJ1-2; length: 16; D: NA; DNA: TGTGCCAGCAGCCGGGGATTATTGAGAGAGGTCTATGGCTACACCTTC; CDR3: CASSRGLLREVYGYTF
size: few; V: TRBV19; J: TRBJ1-2; length: 14; D: NA; DNA: TGTGCCAGTAGTATAGGCGAGGCAGCCAATGGCTACACCTTC; CDR3: CASSIGEAANGYTF
size: many; V: TRBV7-9; J: TRBJ1-4; length: 15; D: NA; DNA: TGTGCCAGCAGTCCCAGTGAGACAACTAATGAAAAACTGTTTTTT; CDR3: CASSPSETTNEKLFF
size: many; V: TRBV5-4; J: TRBJ2-3; length: 16; D: NA; DNA: TGTGCCAGCAGCTTCGGACCCCTCTCCCGCACAGATACGCAGTATTTT; CDR3: CASSFGPLSRTDTQYF
size: many; V: TRBV10-3; J: TRBJ2-7; length: 13; D: NA; DNA: TGTGCCATCTGGCAGGACGGACTTTACGAGCAGTACTTC; CDR3: CAIWQDGLYEQYF
size: few; V: TRBV4-1; J: TRBJ1-1; length: 15; D: TRBD1; DNA: TGCGCCAGCAGCCGAATGCAGGGGGCTGGCACTGAAGCTTTCTTT; CDR3: CASSRMQGAGTEAFF
size: many; V: TRBV11-2; J: TRBJ2-3; length: 13; D: TRBD2; DNA: TGTGCCAGCAGCTTTAGCGGGGCGGATACGCAGTATTTT; CDR3: CASSFSGADTQYF
size: few; V: TRBV13; J: TRBJ2-7; length: 14; D: TRBD1; DNA: TGTGCCAGCAGCACAGGACAGGGGGTTTACGAGCAGTACTTC; CDR3: CASSTGQGVYEQYF
size: NA; V: TRBV29-1; J: TRBJ1-1; length: 13; D: NA; DNA: TGCAGCGTTGTCGGAGCCTTGAACACTGAAGCTTTCTTT; CDR3: CSVVGALNTEAFF